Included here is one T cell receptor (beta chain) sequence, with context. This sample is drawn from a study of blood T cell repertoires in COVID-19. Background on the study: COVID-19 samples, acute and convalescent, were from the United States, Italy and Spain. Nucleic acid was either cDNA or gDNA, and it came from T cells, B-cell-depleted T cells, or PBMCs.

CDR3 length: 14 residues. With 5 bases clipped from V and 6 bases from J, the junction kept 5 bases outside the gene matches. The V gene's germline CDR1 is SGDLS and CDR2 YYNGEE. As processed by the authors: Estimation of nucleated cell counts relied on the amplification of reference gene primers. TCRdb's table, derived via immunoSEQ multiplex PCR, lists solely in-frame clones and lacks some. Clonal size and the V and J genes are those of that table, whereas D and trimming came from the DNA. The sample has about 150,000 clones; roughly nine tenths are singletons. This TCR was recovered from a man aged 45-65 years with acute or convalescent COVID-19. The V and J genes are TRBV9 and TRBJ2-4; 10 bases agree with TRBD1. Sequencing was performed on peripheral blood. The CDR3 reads CASSPGTGVNIQYF. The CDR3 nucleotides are TGTGCCAGCAGTCCCGGGACAGGGGTAAACATTCAGTACTTC.